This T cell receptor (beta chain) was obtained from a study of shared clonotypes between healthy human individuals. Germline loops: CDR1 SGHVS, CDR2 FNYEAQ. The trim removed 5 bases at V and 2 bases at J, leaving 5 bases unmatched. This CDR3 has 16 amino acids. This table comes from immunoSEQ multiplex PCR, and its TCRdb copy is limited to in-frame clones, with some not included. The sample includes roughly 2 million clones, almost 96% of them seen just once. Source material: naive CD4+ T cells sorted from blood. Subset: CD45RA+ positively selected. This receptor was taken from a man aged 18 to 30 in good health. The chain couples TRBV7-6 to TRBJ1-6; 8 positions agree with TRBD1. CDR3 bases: TGTGCCAGCAGCCCCCGGACAGGGCCCTATAATTCACCCCTCCACTTT. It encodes CASSPRTGPYNSPLHF.